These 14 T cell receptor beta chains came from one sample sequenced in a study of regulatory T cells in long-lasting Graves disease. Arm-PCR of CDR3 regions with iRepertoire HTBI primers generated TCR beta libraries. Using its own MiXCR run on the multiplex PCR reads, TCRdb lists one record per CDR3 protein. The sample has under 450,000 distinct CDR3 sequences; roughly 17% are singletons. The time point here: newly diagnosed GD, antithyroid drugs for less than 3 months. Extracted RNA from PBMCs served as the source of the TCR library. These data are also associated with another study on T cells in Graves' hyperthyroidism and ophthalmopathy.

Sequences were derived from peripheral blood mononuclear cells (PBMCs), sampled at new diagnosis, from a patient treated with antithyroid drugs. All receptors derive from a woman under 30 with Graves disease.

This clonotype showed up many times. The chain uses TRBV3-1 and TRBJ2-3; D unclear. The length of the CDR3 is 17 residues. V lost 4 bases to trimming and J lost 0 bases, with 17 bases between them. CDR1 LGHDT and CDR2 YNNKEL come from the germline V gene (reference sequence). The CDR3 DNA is TGTGCCAGCAGCCCCTCGAATTCTTGGGATAGCACAGATACGCAGTATTTT. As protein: CASSPSNSWDSTDTQYF.

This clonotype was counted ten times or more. CDR3 DNA sequence: TGTGCCTGGAGTGTTGCGGGGGCGCGTTATAATTCACCCCTCCACTTT. Encoded protein: CAWSVAGARYNSPLHF. This chain connects TRBV30 to TRBJ1-6; possibly TRBD1 for D (6 bases). V lost 0 bases, J lost 4 bases, and 13 bases lay in between. The CDR3 runs 16 residues. Germline CDR1 and CDR2: GTSNPN and SVGIG (reference sequence).

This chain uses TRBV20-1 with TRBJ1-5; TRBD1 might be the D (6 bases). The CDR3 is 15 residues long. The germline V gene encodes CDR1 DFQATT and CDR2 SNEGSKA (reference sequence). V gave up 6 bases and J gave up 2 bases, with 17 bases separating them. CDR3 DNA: TGCAGTGCGGGGGGCAGGGTGGTTGGCAATCAGCCCCAGCATTTT. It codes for CSAGGRVVGNQPQHF.

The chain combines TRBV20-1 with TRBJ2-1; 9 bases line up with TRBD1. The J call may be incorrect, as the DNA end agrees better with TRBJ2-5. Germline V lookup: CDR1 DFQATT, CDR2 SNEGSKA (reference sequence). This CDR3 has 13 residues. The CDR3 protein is CSRPGQGWETQYF. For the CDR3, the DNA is TGCAGTCGCCCGGGACAGGGATGGGAGACCCAGTACTTC.

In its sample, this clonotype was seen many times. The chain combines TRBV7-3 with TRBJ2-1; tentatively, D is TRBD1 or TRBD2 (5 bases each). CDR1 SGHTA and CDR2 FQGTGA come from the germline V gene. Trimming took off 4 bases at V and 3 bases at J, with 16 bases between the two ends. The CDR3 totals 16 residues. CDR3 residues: CASSSELGTGYNEQFF. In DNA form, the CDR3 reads TGTGCCAGCAGCTCCGAACTAGGGACGGGCTACAATGAGCAGTTCTTC.

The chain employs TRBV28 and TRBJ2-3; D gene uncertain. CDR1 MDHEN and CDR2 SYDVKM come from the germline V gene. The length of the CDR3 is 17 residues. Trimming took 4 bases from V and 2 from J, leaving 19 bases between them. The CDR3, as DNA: TGTGCCAGCAGTTCCAGGCAGAACGAAGCTTACACAGATACGCAGTATTTT. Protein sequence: CASSSRQNEAYTDTQYF.

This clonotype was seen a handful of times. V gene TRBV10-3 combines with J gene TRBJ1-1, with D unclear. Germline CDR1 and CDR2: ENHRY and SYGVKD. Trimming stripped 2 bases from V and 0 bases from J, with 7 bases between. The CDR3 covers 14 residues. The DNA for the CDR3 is TGTGCCATCAGTGAGGGCAGCCTGAACACTGAAGCTTTCTTT. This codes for CAISEGSLNTEAFF.

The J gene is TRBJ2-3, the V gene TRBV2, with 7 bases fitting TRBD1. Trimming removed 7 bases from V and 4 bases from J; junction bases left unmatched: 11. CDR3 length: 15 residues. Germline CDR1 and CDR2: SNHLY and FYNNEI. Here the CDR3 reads CASKRRTGGSDTQYF. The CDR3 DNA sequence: TGTGCCAGCAAGAGAAGGACAGGAGGTTCAGATACGCAGTATTTT.

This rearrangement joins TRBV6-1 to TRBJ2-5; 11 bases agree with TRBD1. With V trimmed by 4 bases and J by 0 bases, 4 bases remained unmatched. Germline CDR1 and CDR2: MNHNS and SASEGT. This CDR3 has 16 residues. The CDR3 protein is CASSAPDRGHQETQYF. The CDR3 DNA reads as TGTGCCAGCAGTGCTCCGGACAGGGGGCACCAAGAGACCCAGTACTTC.

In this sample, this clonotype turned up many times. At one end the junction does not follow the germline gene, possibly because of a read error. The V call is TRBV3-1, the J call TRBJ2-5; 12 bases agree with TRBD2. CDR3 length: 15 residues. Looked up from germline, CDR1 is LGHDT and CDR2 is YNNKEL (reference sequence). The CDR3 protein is CASSQGTSGQETQYF. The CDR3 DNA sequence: TGCGCCAGCAGCCAGGGGACTAGCGGGCAAGAGACCCAGTACTTC.

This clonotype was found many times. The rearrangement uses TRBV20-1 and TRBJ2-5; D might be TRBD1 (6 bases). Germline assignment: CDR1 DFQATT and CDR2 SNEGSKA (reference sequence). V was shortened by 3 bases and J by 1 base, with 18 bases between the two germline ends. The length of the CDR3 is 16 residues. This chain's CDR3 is CSARLDSTSTQETQYF. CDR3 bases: TGCAGTGCTAGGCTGGACAGCACCAGCACCCAAGAGACCCAGTACTTC.

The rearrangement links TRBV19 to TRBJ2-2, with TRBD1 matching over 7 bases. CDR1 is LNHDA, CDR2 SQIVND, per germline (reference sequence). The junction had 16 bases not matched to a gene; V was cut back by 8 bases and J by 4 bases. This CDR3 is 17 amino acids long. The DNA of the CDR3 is TGTGCCAGTGGGTCCCCACCAGGGGGTTTAAGCACCGGGGAGCTGTTTTTT. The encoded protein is CASGSPPGGLSTGELFF.

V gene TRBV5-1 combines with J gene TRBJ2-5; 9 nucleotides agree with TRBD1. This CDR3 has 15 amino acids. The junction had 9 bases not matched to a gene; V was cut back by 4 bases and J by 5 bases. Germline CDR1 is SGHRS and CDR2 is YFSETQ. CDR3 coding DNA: TGCGCCAGCAGCATAACAGGGGGCGGGATGGAGACCCAGTACTTC. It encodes CASSITGGGMETQYF.

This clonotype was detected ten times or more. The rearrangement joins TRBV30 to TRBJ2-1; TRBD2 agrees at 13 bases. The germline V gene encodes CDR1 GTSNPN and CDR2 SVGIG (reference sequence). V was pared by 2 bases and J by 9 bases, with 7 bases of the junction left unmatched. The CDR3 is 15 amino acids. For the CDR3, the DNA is TGTGCCTGGAGTCCTACTAGCGGGAGGGCCGCTGAGCAGTTCTTC. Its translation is CAWSPTSGRAAEQFF.